The next 14 T cell receptor beta chains were all read from a single sample in a study of identical twins. TCRdb analysed the 5' RACE reads with MiXCR anew, one entry per CDR3 protein. Of 600,000 to 700,000 distinct CDR3 sequences in the sample, over 20% were seen once. This sample also belongs to another study, concerning T cells expressing NK-cell markers.

The sequencing sample was made of PBMCs. The receptor set was obtained from a woman between 18 and 29 years old in good health.

The chain employs TRBV27 and TRBJ1-3; no definite D call. CDR1 and CDR2 from the germline V gene are MNHEY and SMNVEV (reference sequence). This CDR3 has 13 residues. V shed 5 bases and J shed 4 bases, with 9 bases lying between them. The CDR3 coding sequence is TGTGCCAGCAGTCCCCTTGGAGGAAACACCATATATTTT. This encodes CASSPLGGNTIYF.

The chain recombines TRBV6-5 with TRBJ2-7, with 7 bases lining up with TRBD1. V dropped 4 bases and J dropped 6; count of bases not matched to a gene: 15. This CDR3 contains 16 residues. Germline V CDR1 and CDR2: MNHEY, SVGAGI. The CDR3, as DNA: TGTGCCAGCAGTTCCGTCCGAACAGGGGCCGTCGCCGAGCAGTACTTC. Protein: CASSSVRTGAVAEQYF.

The chain has TRBV15 and TRBJ2-3; D remains ambiguous. The CDR3 runs to 16 residues. Germline assignment: CDR1 LNHNV and CDR2 YYDKDF (reference sequence). V lost 3 bases, J lost 2 bases, and 15 bases lay in between. CDR3 residues: CATSSQLHTVTDTQYF. CDR3 DNA sequence: TGTGCCACCAGCAGCCAGTTGCACACGGTCACAGATACGCAGTATTTT.

The rearrangement links TRBV18 to TRBJ2-1; D unclear. The germline gives CDR1 KGHSH, CDR2 LQKENI. The CDR3 has 13 residues. V lost 2 bases to trimming and J lost 7 bases, with 9 bases between them. The CDR3 protein is CASSPSEMNEQFF. CDR3 in DNA: TGTGCCAGCTCACCATCTGAAATGAATGAGCAGTTCTTC.

The rearrangement links TRBV7-2 to TRBJ2-7; 10 bases agree with TRBD2. The length of the CDR3 is 15 residues. The germline gives CDR1 SGHTA, CDR2 FQGNSA. The trim removed 6 bases at V and 4 bases at J, leaving 9 bases unmatched. The CDR3 loop reads CASSSGSGRVYEQYF. CDR3 nucleotide sequence: TGTGCCAGCAGTTCTGGGAGCGGGAGGGTGTACGAGCAGTACTTC.

This clonotype was recorded at least ten times. The J gene is TRBJ2-3, the V gene TRBV5-6; D gene uncertain. The ends were cut back, 0 bases at V and 4 bases at J, with 6 bases in the middle. Per germline, CDR1 SGHDT and CDR2 YYEEEE. The CDR3 covers 13 residues. This CDR3 is CASSLVRSDTQYF. The CDR3 region has the DNA TGTGCCAGCAGCTTGGTGAGATCAGATACGCAGTATTTT.

The chain couples TRBV20-1 to TRBJ2-7, with D perhaps matching TRBD2 (6 bases). Germline V gene lookup returns CDR1 DFQATT and CDR2 SNEGSKA (reference sequence). This CDR3 is 13 amino acids long. Trimming removed 0 bases at V and 11 bases at J, with 17 bases between. Here the CDR3 reads CSARDVPSQREYF. The CDR3, as DNA: TGCAGTGCTAGAGATGTCCCCTCCCAGCGGGAGTACTTC.

The J gene is TRBJ1-2, the V gene TRBV6-6, with D possibly matching TRBD1 (6 bases). The CDR3 has 13 residues. Germline V CDR1 and CDR2: MNHNY, SVGAGI (reference sequence). The V gene lost 5 bases and the J gene lost 4 bases, with 11 bases spanning the gap. The CDR3 protein is CASSKGHTYGYTF. CDR3 coding DNA: TGTGCCAGCAGTAAGGGACACACCTATGGCTACACCTTC.

The V gene is TRBV12-3 or TRBV12-4, the J gene TRBJ1-1; D gene uncertain. The CDR3 totals 11 residues. Trimming shortened V by 1 base and J by 6 bases, and 3 bases separated the two germline ends. CDR3 residues: CASSLVSEAFF. CDR3 DNA: TGTGCCAGCAGTTTAGTCTCTGAAGCTTTCTTT.

The chain combines TRBV20-1 with TRBJ1-2; 11 nucleotides align to TRBD1. CDR1 DFQATT and CDR2 SNEGSKA come from the germline V gene (reference sequence). V was pared by 0 bases and J by 8 bases, with 2 bases of the junction left unmatched. This CDR3 spans 13 amino acids. The CDR3: CSAREGTGGGYTF. In DNA, the CDR3 is TGCAGTGCTAGAGAGGGGACAGGGGGGGGCTACACCTTC.

This clonotype has only a few counts. The V gene is TRBV4-2, the J gene TRBJ1-2; D call uncertain. The CDR3 extends over 16 amino acids. Germline CDR1 reads LGHNA; CDR2 reads YNFKEQ. V lost 0 bases and J 3 bases, leaving 14 bases between the germline ends. The CDR3 DNA reads TGTGCCAGCAGCCAAGATCTAGGTGAAACTTACTATGGCTACACCTTC. This gives the protein CASSQDLGETYYGYTF.

In its sample, this clonotype was seen a few times. The chain carries TRBV20-1 and TRBJ2-5; D may be TRBD1 (5 bases). Germline loops: CDR1 DFQATT, CDR2 SNEGSKA (reference sequence). The V end was cut by 4 bases, the J end by 4 bases, with 10 bases between. This CDR3 is 12 amino acids long. The CDR3 loop reads CSANEGAETQYF. CDR3 in DNA: TGCAGTGCTAATGAAGGGGCAGAGACCCAGTACTTC.

This clonotype has more than one count but fewer than ten. The chain combines TRBV29-1 with TRBJ2-2; 9 nucleotides align to TRBD2. The J segment lost 7 bases and the V segment lost 6 bases, leaving 12 bases of the junction unmatched. Germline-derived CDR1 and CDR2 are SQVTM and ANQGSEA. The CDR3 runs 15 residues. The DNA of the CDR3 is TGCAGCGTCCGAGGGGCGGGAGGGCCCGGCGGGGAGCTGTTTTTT. The encoded protein is CSVRGAGGPGGELFF.

This clonotype was picked up a small number of times. The CDR3 region has the DNA TGTGCCAGCTCACCGAACGCGGGAGCCCGGGATACGCAGTATTTT. Translation gives CASSPNAGARDTQYF. The rearrangement uses TRBV18 and TRBJ2-3; 7 nucleotides match TRBD2. V gave up 3 bases and J gave up 6 bases; unmatched junction bases: 9. Germline CDR1 is KGHSH and CDR2 is LQKENI. CDR3 length: 15 amino acids. Looking up the rest from reference TRBV18 and TRBJ2-3 gives the full variable domain: NAGVMQNPRHLVRRRGQEARLRCSPMKGHSHVYWYRQLPEEGLKFMVYLQKENIIDESGMPKERFSAEFPKEGPSILRIQQVVRGDSAAYFCASSPNAGARDTQYFGPGTRLTVL.